This record concerns one T cell receptor beta chain sequence. Its target is not known. Some clones are missing from TCRdb's copy, which holds only in-frame ones; the method was immunoSEQ multiplex PCR. The sample shows under 80,000 clones, around 89% of them seen only once. This entry is derived from a study of cytomegalovirus exposure and HLA in healthy donors. Study-wide context: The use of the same platform for the 90 to 150 validation repertoires and the 600 to 800 first-cohort repertoires was reported by a later analysis.

Germline V gene lookup returns CDR1 LGHNT and CDR2 FRNRAP. The V end lost 4 bases, the J end lost 1 base, and 19 bases lay between the germline ends. The CDR3 runs 17 residues. Study observations and caveats: It was about 180 TCR beta chains that were listed as cytomegalovirus-associated. The classifier was said to identify cytomegalovirus status with high specificity and sensitivity. Most TCR sequences were uncommon, yet certain public TCRs appeared in many donors.

Sequenced sample: PBMCs. The source is a woman in her late teens or twenties in good health and CMV-seronegative. The chain combines TRBV12-5 with TRBJ1-2, with D perhaps TRBD1 (5 bases). The CDR3 bases are TGTGCTAGTGGTTCCTCCGAGACAGACTTATTTAACTATGGCTACACCTTC. Protein sequence: CASGSSETDLFNYGYTF.